This section outlines one T cell receptor beta chain sequence together with its context. Its antigen remains unknown. A much larger clone sits a single nucleotide away, making a read error possible. This sample is part of a study of spatial heterogeneity in lung cancer. Using its own MiXCR run on the 5' RACE reads, TCRdb lists one record per CDR3 protein. The profile covers 7,000 or so distinct CDR3 sequences, with over 5.5% appearing a single time and 7% to 10% taken by the ten largest. In germline, CDR1 is SGHKS, CDR2 YYEKEE (reference sequence). This CDR3 is built from 17 residues. Trimming removed 4 bases at V and 3 bases at J, with 21 bases between. Whole-study results and caveats: Expanded intratumoral alpha and beta TCR counts tracked tumor mutation counts.

Regarding time point: sample taken at primary tumor resection. This receptor was taken from a male donor with early-stage non-small cell lung cancer. The V and J genes are TRBV5-5 and TRBJ2-3; TRBD1 might be the D (6 bases). The material was lung tumor tissue, obtained at surgery. The CDR3 region is CASSTGQPELVTDTQYF. Written as DNA, the CDR3 is TGTGCCAGCAGCACAGGACAGCCAGAGCTGGTGACAGATACGCAGTATTTT. The full variable domain, completed using reference TRBV5-5 and TRBJ2-3, is DAGVTQSPTHLIKTRGQQVTLRCSPISGHKSVSWYQQVLGQGPQFIFQYYEKEERGRGNFPDRFSARQFPNYSSELNVNALLLGDSALYLCASSTGQPELVTDTQYFGPGTRLTVL.